These 27 T cell receptor beta chains came from one sample sequenced in a study of tumor and adjacent non-tumor tissue in lung cancer. No cell sorting was done before RNA was extracted from the tissue. Three rounds of nested PCR, following a modified ARM-PCR protocol, produced the TCRbeta library. TCRdb independently ran MiXCR on the multiplex PCR reads; one entry per CDR3 protein. The sample lists under 250,000 distinct CDR3 sequences; over 55% were seen once. The source material was lung tumor tissue. These receptors were obtained from a man aged 55 to 70 with non-small cell lung cancer.

Many counts were recorded for this clonotype. J is TRBJ1-2 and V is TRBV4-1; possibly TRBD1 for D (5 bases). V lost 5 bases and J lost 8, with 18 bases in between. Germline CDR1 reads MGHRA; CDR2 reads YSYEKL. The CDR3 extends over 14 amino acids. DNA of the CDR3: TGCGCCAGCAGCGAAGCCAAGGGGCCCAGGGGCTACACCTTC. Its protein product is CASSEAKGPRGYTF.

For this clonotype: One end of the junction is discordant with germline, which a read error may explain. The genes are TRBV5-4 and TRBJ2-1, with D unresolved. Germline lookup yields CDR1 SGHNT and CDR2 YYREEE (reference sequence). The length of the CDR3 is 14 residues. The CDR3 coding sequence is TGTGCCAGCAGCTCCAGCGTGAGTTTCATTGAGCAATTCTTC. Protein product: CASSSSVSFIEQFF.

To note about this clonotype: The junction departs from the called germline gene at one end, perhaps through a read error. The chain is built from TRBV13 and TRBJ1-1, with D maybe TRBD1 (6 bases). The length of the CDR3 is 15 residues. CDR1 is PRHDT, CDR2 FYEKMQ, per germline (reference sequence). This chain's CDR3 is CATSQQGLQRAEAFF. In DNA, the CDR3 is TGTGCCACCAGCCAACAGGGCCTACAGCGCGCTGAAGCTTTCTTT.

For this clonotype: This may come from a read error, since a much larger clone is one base off. V gene TRBV12-3 or TRBV12-4 combines with J gene TRBJ2-7; D is uncertain. With 4 bases removed from V and 8 bases from J, the gap between germline ends came to 9 bases. CDR3 size: 11 residues. The DNA of the CDR3 is TGTGCCAGCAGTTCAATGTACAAGCAGTACTTC. Its translation is CASSSMYKQYF.

The rearrangement joins TRBV10-1 to TRBJ1-2; the D gene is possibly TRBD1 (5 bases). The germline V gene has CDR1 WNHNN and CDR2 SYGVQD (reference sequence). The V end was cut by 7 bases, the J end by 2 bases, with 11 bases between. There are 13 residues in the CDR3. CDR3 amino acids: CASNGRQNYGYTF. In DNA form, the CDR3 reads TGCGCCAGCAATGGAAGACAGAACTATGGCTACACCTTC.

On this clonotype: Being one base from a much bigger clone, this may be a read error. This chain joins TRBV20-1 and TRBJ1-5; D is ambiguous. Germline lookup yields CDR1 DFQATT and CDR2 SNEGSKA (reference sequence). V was clipped by 3 bases and J by 2 bases, with 11 bases between them. The CDR3 is made up of 14 amino acids. This CDR3 is CSARPEGGNQPQHF. The CDR3 DNA sequence: TGCAGTGCTAGGCCCGAGGGCGGCAATCAGCCCCAGCATTTT.

A word on this clonotype: A read error is likely, as this CDR3 ends without the conserved phenylalanine or tryptophan. The chain has TRBV11-2 and TRBJ2-5, with D tentatively TRBD1 or TRBD2 (5 bases each). Looked up from germline, CDR1 is SGHAT and CDR2 is FQNNGV. The CDR3 spans 16 residues. CDR3: CANSLDFTGRQETQYS. The DNA for the CDR3 is TGTGCCAACAGCTTAGATTTTACGGGGCGGCAAGAGACCCAGTACTCC.

This clonotype turned up a few times. The chain links TRBV10-1 to TRBJ2-3; 9 bases are shared with TRBD2. The CDR3 length is 14 residues. V lost 5 bases, J lost 3 bases, and 3 bases stayed unmatched. Germline CDR1 reads WNHNN; CDR2 reads SYGVQD (reference sequence). The CDR3 sequence is CASSYSGRTDTQYF. The CDR3, as DNA: TGCGCCAGCAGTTATAGCGGGAGAACAGATACGCAGTATTTT.

The CDR3 protein is CSAQTGLPQETQYF. The CDR3 DNA reads TGCAGCGCCCAGACAGGGCTTCCCCAAGAGACCCAGTACTTC. This chain links TRBV29-1 with TRBJ2-5; 7 nucleotides align to TRBD1. This CDR3 contains 14 residues. J lost 1 base, V lost 7 bases, and 9 bases had no gene match. CDR1 and CDR2 (germline): SQVTM, ANQGSEA.

About this clonotype itself: At one boundary the junction diverges from the germline segment, which might be a read error. The chain carries TRBV6-5 and TRBJ2-2, with TRBD2 as a possible D gene (5 bases). The CDR3 is 16 residues long. CDR1 and CDR2 (germline): MNHEY, SVGAGI. The CDR3: CAISSRGAESTGELFF. The CDR3 DNA reads as TGTGCCATCAGTTCCCGGGGAGCGGAGAGCACCGGGGAGCTGTTTTTT.

About this clonotype itself: Lacking the conserved final phenylalanine or tryptophan, this CDR3 likely reflects a read error. This chain connects TRBV12-3 or TRBV12-4 to TRBJ2-2, with TRBD2 as a possible D gene (6 bases). The CDR3 contains 15 residues. Trimming removed 9 bases at V and 5 bases at J, with 19 bases between. The CDR3 region has the DNA TGTGCCAGTAGTACTCAGGGAGGAGGGACCGGGGAGCTGTTTTTA. It translates to CASSTQGGGTGELFL.

Regarding this clonotype: It may be a read error: a sequence one base away is much more abundant. This CDR3 fails to terminate in the conserved phenylalanine or tryptophan, so it likely reflects a read error. The genes are TRBV5-5 and TRBJ2-1, with a tentative D call TRBD2 (6 bases). The CDR3 is 14 residues long. The germline CDR1 and CDR2 sequences are SGHKS and YYEKEE (reference sequence). The germline V and J ends were trimmed by 0 bases and 8 bases, with 12 bases remaining between them. CDR3 DNA: TGTGCCAGCAGCTTGGGGGGGGTTAGGGATGAGCAGTTCCTC. This codes for CASSLGGVRDEQFL.

The sample holds many counts of this clonotype. The chain employs TRBV6-1 and TRBJ1-2; 7 nucleotides align to TRBD1. Germline trimming cut 6 bases from V and 4 bases from J; bases unmatched to any gene: 5. The V gene's germline CDR1 is MNHNS and CDR2 SASEGT. The CDR3 consists of 13 residues. The CDR3 here is CASRTGQSYGYTF. CDR3 DNA sequence: TGTGCCAGCAGGACGGGACAGAGCTATGGCTACACCTTC.

As regards this clonotype: This likely comes from a read error, as the CDR3 has no conserved phenylalanine or tryptophan at its end. The chain joins TRBV5-1 to TRBJ2-3, with TRBD2 matching over 13 bases. Looked up from germline, CDR1 is SGHRS and CDR2 is YFSETQ. CDR3 length: 16 residues. In DNA form, the CDR3 reads TGCGTCAGCAGCCCTGGACTAGCGGGAGTAAGGAATACGCAGTATTAT. Translating it yields CVSSPGLAGVRNTQYY.

As concerns this clonotype: This could be a read error, since a much larger clone is one nucleotide away. The chain carries TRBV6-5 and TRBJ1-1; weak D call: TRBD1 (6 bases). The CDR3 has 14 amino acids. Germline V gene lookup returns CDR1 MNHEY and CDR2 SVGAGI. The CDR3 spells CTSSYRQGYTEAFF. Written as DNA, the CDR3 is TGTACCAGCAGTTACAGGCAGGGGTACACTGAAGCTTTCTTT.

With regard to this clonotype: Just one base apart from a much larger clone, this may be a read error. Because the CDR3 is missing its conserved closing phenylalanine or tryptophan, this is likely a read error. V usage is TRBV29-1 and J usage is TRBJ1-2; no definite D call. This CDR3 spans 15 amino acids. Deletions cut 4 bases from V and 1 base from J, with 16 bases between. Per the germline V gene, CDR1 is SQVTM and CDR2 is ANQGSEA. The CDR3 DNA is TGCAGCGTTGTCAGGACGGCCGAATTTAACTATGGCTACACCATC. Protein: CSVVRTAEFNYGYTI.

On this clonotype: A read error may account for a junction end that differs from germline. The rearrangement joins TRBV11-2 to TRBJ2-1; no clear D. This CDR3 region has 16 residues. Per the germline V gene, CDR1 is SGHAT and CDR2 is FQNNGV. CDR3 in DNA: TGTGGCAGCAGCTTACAGTCGGATAGCTCCTACTATGAGCAGTTCTTC. Protein sequence: CGSSLQSDSSYYEQFF.

This chain joins TRBV6-6 and TRBJ2-1; D gene unclear. This CDR3 is built from 14 residues. Germline CDR1 is MNHNY and CDR2 is SVGAGI (reference sequence). With 7 bases removed from V and 3 bases from J, the gap between germline ends came to 13 bases. The CDR3 sequence: CASKCTGFYNEQFF. DNA for the CDR3: TGTGCCAGCAAGTGTACCGGATTCTACAATGAGCAGTTCTTC.

This clonotype was detected ten times or more. This chain links TRBV12-3 or TRBV12-4 with TRBJ1-6; tentative D call: TRBD1 (6 bases). This CDR3 is built from 14 residues. The germline V and J ends were trimmed by 3 bases and 5 bases, with 8 bases remaining between them. The DNA of the CDR3 is TGTGCCAGCAGTTTTCAGGGGCATAATTCACCCCTCCACTTT. It specifies CASSFQGHNSPLHF.

This clonotype occurred once. This chain joins TRBV20-1 and TRBJ2-1, with D perhaps TRBD1 or TRBD2 (5 bases each). Germline V gene lookup returns CDR1 DFQATT and CDR2 SNEGSKA (reference sequence). This CDR3 region has 17 residues. The ends were cut back, 6 bases at V and 3 bases at J, with 24 bases in the middle. The CDR3 protein is CSAPLPTGPGNYNEQFF. CDR3 DNA: TGCAGTGCCCCACTCCCGACGGGACCCGGGAACTACAATGAGCAGTTCTTC.

As for this clonotype: This could be a read error, since a much larger clone is one nucleotide away. The rearrangement joins TRBV5-6 to TRBJ1-1; a possible D gene is TRBD1 (5 bases). This CDR3 has 14 residues. V was shortened by 6 bases and J by 6 bases, with 18 bases between the two germline ends. Germline assignment: CDR1 SGHDT and CDR2 YYEEEE. The CDR3 is CASNYRDGGAEAFF. DNA for the CDR3: TGTGCCAGCAACTACCGGGACGGGGGAGCTGAAGCTTTCTTT.

Details on this clonotype: This sequence may be a read error, since a much larger clone differs from it by one base. The V and J genes are TRBV20-1 and TRBJ2-7; 8 bases match TRBD1. J was trimmed by 2 bases and V by 8 bases; bases with no gene match: 8. The CDR3 length is 13 residues. Per the germline V gene, CDR1 is DFQATT and CDR2 is SNEGSKA (reference sequence). CDR3 coding DNA: TGCAGTACTACCTGGGACAGGACCTACGAGCAGTACTTC. It translates to CSTTWDRTYEQYF.

V and J are TRBV11-3 and TRBJ2-1; TRBD2 might be the D (6 bases). The CDR3 covers 14 residues. Germline V gives CDR1 SGHNT, CDR2 YENEEA. V lost 10 bases and J lost 0, with 13 bases in between. The CDR3 reads CANSRELSYNEQFF. Written as DNA, the CDR3 is TGTGCCAACAGTCGGGAGCTCTCCTACAATGAGCAGTTCTTC.

This clonotype appeared a few times. Just one base apart from a much larger clone, this may be a read error. The genes are TRBV12-3 or TRBV12-4 and TRBJ1-3, with D maybe TRBD1 (6 bases). The CDR3 consists of 15 residues. V lost 2 bases and J lost 2, with 10 bases in between. CDR3 bases: TGTGCCAGCAGTTTAAACCAGGGGACTGGAAACACCATATATTTT. Its translation is CASSLNQGTGNTIYF.

V and J are TRBV10-1 and TRBJ2-3; 7 bases fit TRBD2. Germline-derived CDR1 and CDR2 are WNHNN and SYGVQD (reference sequence). V lost 4 bases and J lost 8; bases outside the gene matches: 6. The CDR3 has 13 amino acids. CDR3 DNA sequence: TGCGCCAGCAGTGGACCGGGGGGTCGTACGCAGTATTTT. Translated, it gives CASSGPGGRTQYF.

The chain links TRBV20-1 to TRBJ2-2; 11 bases are a match to TRBD2. The CDR3 contains 16 residues. Unmatched junction bases numbered 9, after V lost 4 bases and J lost 5 bases. CDR1 is DFQATT, CDR2 SNEGSKA, per germline (reference sequence). DNA for the CDR3: TGCAGTGCTACACTAGCGGGGGTTTTGGGGACCGGGGAGCTGTTTTTT. Encoded protein: CSATLAGVLGTGELFF.

This clonotype has more than one count but fewer than ten. Germline is not matched at one junction end, which may reflect a read error. The J gene is TRBJ2-5, the V gene TRBV6-5; D perhaps matches TRBD2 (7 bases). Germline V gives CDR1 MNHEY, CDR2 SVGAGI. This CDR3 region has 14 residues. CDR3 DNA sequence: TGTGCCAGCAGCGATACCTGGACCGCGGGGGCCCAGTATTTC. Its protein product is CASSDTWTAGAQYF.